This TCR beta chain was recorded in a study of blood T cell repertoires in COVID-19. Study context: Acute and convalescent COVID-19 samples came from the United States, Italy and Spain. T cells, B-cell-depleted T cells, or PBMCs supplied cDNA or gDNA.

The authors' processing: Nucleated cell counts were estimated from reference gene primer amplification. Sequencing was performed with immunoSEQ multiplex PCR; in TCRdb, only in-frame clones are kept and a portion is missing. The V and J calls and clone size are taken from that table; D and trimming were inferred from the DNA. The table has 95,000 to 150,000 clones, approximately 80% seen once. Per the germline V gene, CDR1 is KGHDR and CDR2 is SFDVKD. Trimming took 2 bases from V and 6 from J; bases not matched to a gene: 7. The CDR3 consists of 15 residues. The sequenced sample consisted of peripheral blood. The sequence was collected from a man aged 60 to 75 with acute or convalescent COVID-19. The J gene is TRBJ2-3, the V gene TRBV24-1; 7 nucleotides match TRBD2. The CDR3: CATSDSGLEMDTQYF. The CDR3 nucleotides are TGTGCCACCAGTGATTCCGGACTAGAAATGGATACGCAGTATTTT.